One T cell receptor (beta chain) is described in this entry. These data are taken from a study of blood T cell repertoires in COVID-19. Overall study context: Spain, Italy and the United States supplied samples that represented acute and convalescent COVID-19. T cells, B-cell-depleted T cells, or PBMCs supplied cDNA or gDNA.

The CDR3 extends over 15 amino acids. Germline loops: CDR1 MNHEY, CDR2 SVGAGI. The trim removed 7 bases at V and 2 bases at J, leaving 8 bases unmatched. In the source study's methods: Using reference gene primer amplification, nucleated cell counts were estimated. Some clones are missing from TCRdb's copy, which holds only in-frame ones; the method was immunoSEQ multiplex PCR. V and J calls and clone size are those listed in that table; D and trimming were worked out from the DNA. Of some 250,000 clones listed, roughly 86% are singletons. The receptor's source is a woman aged 70-85 years with active or convalescent COVID-19. The sequencing sample was made of peripheral blood. The chain uses TRBV6-5 and TRBJ2-1; TRBD2 matches 7 bases. Here the CDR3 reads CASTRGVGAYNEQFF. The CDR3 DNA reads TGTGCCAGCACCCGGGGGGTGGGGGCCTACAATGAGCAGTTCTTC.